Here is one TCR beta chain with its context. CDR1 and CDR2 (germline): SGHNT, YENEEA. V was pared by 5 bases and J by 0 bases, with 10 bases between. This CDR3 is 15 amino acids long. This specimen comes from a study of blood T cell repertoires in COVID-19. As for the study in general: COVID-19 samples from acute and convalescent phases originated in the United States, Italy and Spain. T cells, B-cell-depleted T cells, or PBMCs supplied cDNA or gDNA.

Authors' methods: Quantification of nucleated cells was approximated via reference gene primer amplification. The data were produced by immunoSEQ multiplex PCR, yet TCRdb's version contains in-frame clones alone and is incomplete. V and J calls and clone size are as listed in that table; D and trimming were resolved from the DNA. The data show around 71,000 clones, around three quarters seen once. The receptor was derived from a woman aged 80 or over with active or convalescent COVID-19. Sequencing was carried out using peripheral blood. The chain joins TRBV11-3 to TRBJ2-2; TRBD1 is a possible D gene (5 bases). The CDR3 spells CASSPGFPNTGELFF. DNA of the CDR3: TGTGCCAGCAGCCCAGGGTTCCCGAACACCGGGGAGCTGTTTTTT.